This T cell receptor beta chain was documented in a study of blood T cell repertoires in COVID-19. The germline CDR1 and CDR2 sequences are DFQATT and SNEGSKA (reference sequence). The CDR3 is made up of 11 amino acids. Profiling relied on immunoSEQ multiplex PCR, and the TCRdb table lists in-frame clones only, not all of them. This sample has about 20,000 clones; more than 80% occur once, and the top ten carry roughly 6%. The sequence derives from a human donor in a cohort sampled during active COVID-19. Sequenced input: peripheral blood. The chain links TRBV20-1 to TRBJ1-2, with 10 bases lining up with TRBD1. CDR3 DNA: TGCACCTTCGGGACAGGGGTTGGCTACACCTTC. Protein product: CTFGTGVGYTF.